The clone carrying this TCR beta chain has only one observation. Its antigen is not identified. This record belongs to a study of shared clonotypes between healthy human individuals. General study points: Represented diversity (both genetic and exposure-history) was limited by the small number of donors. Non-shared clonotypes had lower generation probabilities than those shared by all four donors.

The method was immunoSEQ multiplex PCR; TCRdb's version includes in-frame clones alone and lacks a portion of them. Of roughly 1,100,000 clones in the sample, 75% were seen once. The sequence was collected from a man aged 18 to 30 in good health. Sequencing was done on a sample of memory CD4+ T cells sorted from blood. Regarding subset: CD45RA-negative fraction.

Here the CDR3 reads CASSLARGDNEQFF. The CDR3 nucleotides read TGTGCCAGCAGCTTAGCGCGGGGAGACAATGAGCAGTTCTTC. The chain has TRBV11-2 and TRBJ2-1, with D tentatively TRBD2 (6 bases). The CDR3 runs 14 residues. V was trimmed by 1 base and J by 5 bases, leaving 9 bases between them. The germline V gene encodes CDR1 SGHAT and CDR2 FQNNGV.